Following are 14 T cell receptor beta chains from one sample sequenced in a study of CD8 T cells in Susac syndrome. Random-hexamer reverse transcription was applied to roughly 0.5 to 1 ug RNA. One entry per CDR3 protein results from TCRdb running MiXCR on the immunoSEQ multiplex PCR reads. The repertoire includes approximately 200,000 distinct CDR3 sequences, over 90% of them detected once, and just over 0.08% sits in the top ten. The sample comprised CD4+ T cells from PBMCs. The receptors were sampled from a human donor with multiple sclerosis.

The chain has TRBV20-1 and TRBJ1-2; weak D call: TRBD1 (5 bases). CDR3 length equals 12 residues. Trimming stripped 3 bases from V and 7 bases from J, with 12 bases between. Germline V gene lookup returns CDR1 DFQATT and CDR2 SNEGSKA (reference sequence). The CDR3 here is CSARFQGSGYTF. CDR3 DNA sequence: TGCAGTGCTAGGTTCCAGGGAAGTGGCTACACCTTC.

The rearrangement uses TRBV15 and TRBJ1-2; D call uncertain. V was clipped by 0 bases and J by 7 bases, with 15 bases between them. The CDR3 length is 15 residues. Germline CDR1 and CDR2: LNHNV and YYDKDF (reference sequence). In DNA form, the CDR3 reads TGTGCCACCAGCAGAGACAAGGTCAGACTTATTGGCTACACCTTC. Protein: CATSRDKVRLIGYTF. Full variable domain (outside the CDR3, taken from reference TRBV15 and TRBJ1-2): DAMVIQNPRYQVTQFGKPVTLSCSQTLNHNVMYWYQQKSSQAPKLLFHYYDKDFNNEADTPDNFQSRRPNTSFCFLDIRSPGLGDTAMYLCATSRDKVRLIGYTFGSGTRLTVV.

In DNA form, the CDR3 reads TGTGCCAGCAGCTTGACCGCGACAGGGGTCGGTAACTATGGCTACACCTTC. The encoded protein is CASSLTATGVGNYGYTF. J is TRBJ1-2 and V is TRBV7-9; 8 bases map to TRBD1. The CDR3 covers 17 residues. Looked up from germline, CDR1 is SEHNR and CDR2 is FQNEAQ (reference sequence). With V trimmed by 3 bases and J by 1 base, 10 bases remained unmatched.

This rearrangement joins TRBV20-1 to TRBJ2-1, with 15 bases identical to TRBD2. Germline loops: CDR1 DFQATT, CDR2 SNEGSKA (reference sequence). With V trimmed by 0 bases and J by 4 bases, 7 bases remained unmatched. The CDR3 is 18 amino acids. The CDR3 DNA reads TGCAGTGCTAGAGATCTGGGACTAGCGGGGGGAGGATACAATGAGCAGTTCTTC. Amino acids: CSARDLGLAGGGYNEQFF.

The CDR3, as DNA: TGTGCCAGCAGCGCCAACAGGGATGGCTACACCTTC. It encodes CASSANRDGYTF. The chain recombines TRBV14 with TRBJ1-2; maybe TRBD1 (6 bases). The germline V and J ends were trimmed by 5 bases and 6 bases, with 10 bases remaining between them. Germline V CDR1 and CDR2: SGHDN, FVKESK. This CDR3 region has 12 residues.

The chain is built from TRBV28 and TRBJ1-5; the D is unclear. Germline assignment: CDR1 MDHEN and CDR2 SYDVKM. The V end was cut by 1 base, the J end by 6 bases, with 4 bases between. The CDR3 is 12 residues long. CDR3 bases: TGTGCCAGCAGTTTATACGGTCAGCCCCAGCATTTT. Amino acids: CASSLYGQPQHF.

This rearrangement joins TRBV6-2 or TRBV6-3 to TRBJ2-1; D uncertain. V gave up 3 bases and J gave up 8 bases, with 8 bases separating them. This CDR3 has 12 residues. Germline CDR1 MNHEY, CDR2 SVGEGT. The CDR3 region is CASSYEAYEQFF. In DNA form, the CDR3 reads TGTGCCAGCAGTTATGAGGCGTATGAGCAGTTCTTC.

This rearrangement joins TRBV16 to TRBJ2-1; D possibly corresponds to TRBD2 (5 bases). The CDR3 covers 13 residues. Trimming took 2 bases from V and 5 from J, leaving 7 bases between them. The germline CDR1 and CDR2 sequences are KGHSY and FQNENV. The CDR3: CASSQPGNNEQFF. The CDR3 nucleotides read TGTGCCAGCAGCCAACCGGGAAACAATGAGCAGTTCTTC. Based on the CDR3 plus reference TRBV16 and TRBJ2-1, the full variable domain is GEEVAQTPKHLVRGEGQKAKLYCAPIKGHSYVFWYQQVLKNEFKFLISFQNENVFDETGMPKERFSAKCLPNSPCSLEIQATKLEDSAVYFCASSQPGNNEQFFGPGTRLTVL.

The DNA for the CDR3 is TGCGCCAGCAGCTCTGGCCCGGGCAACACCGGGGAGCTGTTTTTT. Its protein is CASSSGPGNTGELFF. J is TRBJ2-2 and V is TRBV5-1; D is uncertain. The CDR3 spans 15 residues. Germline assignment: CDR1 SGHRS and CDR2 YFSETQ. V lost 3 bases and J 2 bases, leaving 11 bases between the germline ends.

V gene TRBV7-9 combines with J gene TRBJ2-7, with D perhaps matching TRBD2 (5 bases). The V gene lost 4 bases and the J gene lost 6 bases, with 13 bases spanning the gap. Germline V gene sequence: CDR1 SEHNR, CDR2 FQNEAQ (reference sequence). This CDR3 is 13 amino acids long. As DNA, the CDR3 is TGTGCCAGCAGCTCTAGCACCCTATCCGAGCAGTACGTC. Its translation: CASSSSTLSEQYV.

This chain uses TRBV6-5 with TRBJ2-6; possibly TRBD1 or TRBD2 for D (6 bases each). Germline values: CDR1 MNHEY, CDR2 SVGAGI. V dropped 0 bases and J dropped 1 base, with 10 bases sitting between them. This CDR3 has 17 amino acids. CDR3 protein: CASSYSGGTSGANVLTF. CDR3 nucleotide sequence: TGTGCCAGCAGTTACTCAGGGGGGACGTCTGGGGCCAACGTCCTGACTTTC.

This chain links TRBV20-1 with TRBJ2-5, with 10 bases identical to TRBD2. In germline, CDR1 is DFQATT, CDR2 SNEGSKA (reference sequence). This CDR3 is built from 15 residues. J was trimmed by 2 bases and V by 5 bases; bases with no gene match: 8. As DNA, the CDR3 is TGCAGTGCTGCTCCTAGCGGGGGTATTCAAGAGACCCAGTACTTC. Translation gives CSAAPSGGIQETQYF.

The rearrangement joins TRBV2 to TRBJ1-5; D call uncertain. The CDR3 extends over 14 amino acids. V was cut by 4 bases and J by 0 bases, with 7 bases left in between. Germline V lookup: CDR1 SNHLY, CDR2 FYNNEI. Written as DNA, the CDR3 is TGTGCCAGCAGTGGAACGGATAGCAATCAGCCCCAGCATTTT. Its protein is CASSGTDSNQPQHF.

This clonotype was observed a handful of times. The chain carries TRBV6-1 and TRBJ2-7, with 7 nucleotides matching TRBD2. CDR1 MNHNS and CDR2 SASEGT come from the germline V gene. This CDR3 spans 13 amino acids. The V segment lost 8 bases and the J segment 0 bases; nucleotides outside the gene matches: 4. CDR3 sequence (DNA): TGTGCCAGCTACGGGGGGTACTCCTACGAGCAGTACTTC. This translates into CASYGGYSYEQYF.